The 22 T cell receptor beta chains below were found in one sample sequenced in a study of blood T cells in healthy people across ages. The use of a sample-barcoded 5' primer and a J-beta primer mix characterized a second PCR of about 7 to 12 cycles. TCRdb reprocessed the 5' RACE reads with MiXCR, giving one entry per CDR3 protein. The table shows about 800,000 distinct CDR3 sequences, with about 45% occurring only once. The sample taken for sequencing was blood. The receptors shown here come from a man at least 80 years old in good health.

V and J are TRBV27 and TRBJ2-5; D gene ambiguous. The CDR3 contains 14 residues. Germline V gene sequence: CDR1 MNHEY, CDR2 SMNVEV (reference sequence). The ends were cut back, 2 bases at V and 13 bases at J, with 20 bases in the middle. The CDR3 nucleotides read TGTGCCAGCAGTTTAGCTGGGAAGACCTACGAGCGGTACTTC. Its translation: CASSLAGKTYERYF.

This sequence joins TRBV3-1 and TRBJ2-5; D gene ambiguous. Germline lookup yields CDR1 LGHDT and CDR2 YNNKEL (reference sequence). The length of the CDR3 is 15 residues. V gave up 0 bases and J gave up 4 bases, with 12 bases separating them. As DNA, the CDR3 is TGTGCCAGCAGCCAAGATTTGGCCGCGAGAGAGACCCAGTACTTC. It encodes CASSQDLAARETQYF.

This clonotype was seen only a few times. The chain carries TRBV7-2 and TRBJ2-7, with D perhaps given as TRBD1 or TRBD2 (5 bases each). Between the trimmed V and J ends, which lost 3 bases and 1 base, there was a span of 10 bases. Germline V gene sequence: CDR1 SGHTA, CDR2 FQGNSA. The CDR3 covers 14 residues. CDR3 nucleotide sequence: TGTGCCAGCAGCTTGGACGGGACGTCCTACGAGCAGTACTTC. Amino acid sequence: CASSLDGTSYEQYF.

The chain uses TRBV28 and TRBJ1-2; a weak D match, TRBD1 (6 bases). Germline CDR1 is MDHEN and CDR2 is SYDVKM. Trimming removed 3 bases at V and 8 bases at J, with 10 bases between. The CDR3 runs 12 residues. The CDR3 DNA sequence: TGTGCCAGCAGTTTTGAGGGGGGAGGCTACACCTTC. Protein: CASSFEGGGYTF.

The chain joins TRBV7-2 to TRBJ2-1; the D is unclear. The CDR3 spans 14 residues. Deletions cut 2 bases from V and 3 bases from J, with 8 bases between. Germline V gene lookup returns CDR1 SGHTA and CDR2 FQGNSA. CDR3 sequence (DNA): TGTGCCAGCAGCTTACTCTTCAACTACAATGAGCAGTTCTTC. This encodes CASSLLFNYNEQFF.

The CDR3 region has the DNA TGCGCCAGCAGGGAGGGGCGGGTAAGCAATCAGCCCCAGCATTTT. As protein: CASREGRVSNQPQHF. This chain uses TRBV4-1 with TRBJ1-5; tentatively, D is TRBD1 (5 bases). V dropped 6 bases and J dropped 1 base, with 13 bases sitting between them. This CDR3 is built from 15 residues. Per the germline V gene, CDR1 is MGHRA and CDR2 is YSYEKL.

The chain is built from TRBV6-6 and TRBJ1-4; weak D call: TRBD1 (6 bases). CDR3 length equals 15 residues. Trimming removed 4 bases at V and 0 bases at J, with 9 bases between. Per germline, CDR1 MNHNY and CDR2 SVGAGI (reference sequence). The DNA for the CDR3 is TGTGCCAGCAGTTGGGGGGACACAACTAATGAAAAACTGTTTTTT. It specifies CASSWGDTTNEKLFF.

This rearrangement joins TRBV27 to TRBJ2-1; D remains ambiguous. The CDR3 is 12 residues long. From germline, CDR1 is MNHEY and CDR2 SMNVEV (reference sequence). V dropped 8 bases and J dropped 4 bases, with 9 bases sitting between them. The CDR3 reads CASRSRYNEQFF. The CDR3 region has the DNA TGTGCCAGCCGGAGCAGATACAATGAGCAGTTCTTC.

This clonotype was counted only a few times. This chain links TRBV20-1 with TRBJ2-5; TRBD2 matches at 7 bases. Trimming took 5 bases from V and 4 from J; bases not matched to a gene: 7. CDR1 is DFQATT, CDR2 SNEGSKA, per germline (reference sequence). The CDR3 is 13 residues long. DNA of the CDR3: TGCAGTGCTCGAGCGGGGTCGGTAGAGACCCAGTACTTC. Translating it yields CSARAGSVETQYF.

This sequence joins TRBV27 and TRBJ2-3, with D perhaps matching TRBD1 (6 bases). This CDR3 spans 15 amino acids. With 0 bases removed from V and 3 bases from J, the gap between germline ends came to 10 bases. Germline V gene lookup returns CDR1 MNHEY and CDR2 SMNVEV (reference sequence). CDR3 sequence: CASSLSLGATDTQYF. CDR3 nucleotides: TGTGCCAGCAGTTTATCACTGGGGGCGACAGATACGCAGTATTTT.

The chain employs TRBV20-1 and TRBJ2-7, with 7 positions matching TRBD1. This CDR3 is built from 12 residues. Unmatched junction bases numbered 5, after V lost 2 bases and J lost 7 bases. Germline V gene lookup returns CDR1 DFQATT and CDR2 SNEGSKA (reference sequence). CDR3 in amino acids: CSARPTGQEQYF. The CDR3 DNA reads TGCAGTGCTAGACCGACGGGACAGGAGCAGTACTTC.

This rearrangement joins TRBV20-1 to TRBJ2-1; 10 positions match TRBD2. The J segment lost 0 bases and the V segment lost 5 bases, leaving 16 bases of the junction unmatched. The CDR3 sequence is 19 residues long. The germline CDR1 and CDR2 sequences are DFQATT and SNEGSKA (reference sequence). The CDR3 here is CSAPPSGGRVLSSYNEQFF. DNA of the CDR3: TGCAGTGCTCCACCTAGCGGGGGCCGAGTACTGAGCTCCTACAATGAGCAGTTCTTC.

The rearrangement uses TRBV5-1 and TRBJ2-5; D assignment may be TRBD1 or TRBD2 (6 bases each). CDR1 SGHRS and CDR2 YFSETQ come from the germline V gene. Trimming took 0 bases from V and 3 from J, leaving 12 bases between them. This CDR3 comprises 15 residues. CDR3 in amino acids: CASSLDGGGEETQYF. CDR3 coding DNA: TGCGCCAGCAGCTTGGACGGGGGCGGGGAAGAGACCCAGTACTTC.

A remark on this clonotype: A much larger clone differs from this one at a single base, so this may be a read error. This sequence joins TRBV29-1 and TRBJ2-7; a possible D gene is TRBD2 (7 bases). V was pared by 3 bases and J by 7 bases, with 19 bases between. The CDR3 loop spans 14 amino acids. CDR1 and CDR2 from the germline V gene are SQVTM and ANQGSEA. The CDR3 nucleotides read TGCAGCGTTGAGAGGGGGGGGGCGGTTGTTGAGCAGTACTTC. Its protein is CSVERGGAVVEQYF.

This sequence joins TRBV7-9 and TRBJ2-1; D gene uncertain. CDR1 is SEHNR and CDR2 is FQNEAQ in the germline V gene (reference sequence). V was trimmed by 1 base and J by 12 bases, leaving 16 bases between them. The CDR3 extends over 14 amino acids. The CDR3 reads CASSLDTRFARQFF. CDR3 DNA: TGTGCCAGCAGCTTAGATACCAGATTCGCTCGGCAGTTCTTC.

The chain recombines TRBV12-3 or TRBV12-4 with TRBJ2-5, with 14 bases fitting TRBD2. The V and J ends lost 1 base and 2 bases, in that order; junction bases with no gene match: 9. This CDR3 is built from 19 residues. Here the CDR3 reads CASSLGLGLAGERQETQYF. DNA of the CDR3: TGTGCCAGCAGTTTAGGATTGGGACTAGCGGGAGAGAGGCAAGAGACCCAGTACTTC.

In its sample, this clonotype was seen a few times. The chain links TRBV10-3 to TRBJ1-4, with TRBD1 identical over 8 bases. Looked up from germline, CDR1 is ENHRY and CDR2 is SYGVKD. Trimming at V came to 6 bases and at J to 8 bases, leaving 5 bases not matched to a gene. The CDR3 runs 13 residues. This chain's CDR3 is CAIRDRVGEKLFF. In DNA, the CDR3 is TGTGCCATCAGGGACAGGGTCGGCGAAAAACTGTTTTTT.

A remark on this clonotype: At one boundary the junction diverges from the germline segment, which might be a read error. The chain employs TRBV5-1 and TRBJ1-1, with D perhaps TRBD1 (5 bases). From germline, CDR1 is SGHRS and CDR2 YFSETQ. The CDR3 extends over 15 amino acids. CDR3 DNA sequence: TGCACCAGCAGCTTGGACGGGACCTTCGGAACTGAAGCTTTCTTT. Translation: CTSSLDGTFGTEAFF.

Only a few counts were recorded for this clonotype. The chain recombines TRBV28 with TRBJ2-7, with 12 bases lining up with TRBD2. Trimming removed 6 bases from V and 7 bases from J; junction bases left unmatched: 10. The CDR3 is 15 residues long. Germline-derived CDR1 and CDR2 are MDHEN and SYDVKM. CDR3 sequence (DNA): TGTGCCAGCAGCCGCAGACTAGCGGGAGATTGGGAGCAGTACTTC. Translated, it gives CASSRRLAGDWEQYF. The full variable domain, with the rest looked up from reference TRBV28 and TRBJ2-7, is DVKVTQSSRYLVKRTGEKVFLECVQDMDHENMFWYRQDPGLGLRLIYFSYDVKMKEKGDIPEGYSVSREKKERFSLILESASTNQTSMYLCASSRRLAGDWEQYFGPGTRLTVT.

This clonotype has ten or more counts. This chain links TRBV24-1 with TRBJ2-1; the match to TRBD2 covers 11 bases. Germline CDR1 KGHDR, CDR2 SFDVKD. The CDR3 extends over 16 amino acids. Trimming at V came to 3 bases and at J to 7 bases, leaving 7 bases not matched to a gene. DNA of the CDR3: TGTGCCACCAGTGATCATACTAGCGGGAGAGCAAATGAGCAGTTCTTC. It codes for CATSDHTSGRANEQFF.

The chain combines TRBV5-1 with TRBJ2-3; D is unresolved. Germline V gene data show CDR1 as SGHRS and CDR2 as YFSETQ. V lost 2 bases, J lost 0 bases, and 7 bases lay in between. The CDR3 consists of 14 residues. CDR3 DNA: TGCGCCAGCAGCTTTCGAGCGAGCACAGATACGCAGTATTTT. It codes for CASSFRASTDTQYF.

The chain recombines TRBV7-9 with TRBJ1-1, with D unresolved. The CDR3 loop spans 12 amino acids. From germline, CDR1 is SEHNR and CDR2 FQNEAQ (reference sequence). The V gene lost 7 bases and the J gene lost 3 bases, with 9 bases spanning the gap. The CDR3 here is CASTWGDTEAFF. DNA of the CDR3: TGTGCCAGCACTTGGGGTGACACTGAAGCTTTCTTT.